The rows below give T cell receptor beta chains drawn from one sample of a study of T-cell reconstitution after alpha-beta-depleted transplantation in children. From the PCR reads, TCRdb called clonotypes with MiXCR, one entry per CDR3 protein. Seen here are fewer than 250,000 distinct CDR3 sequences, roughly a sixth observed once, and the top ten hold 40% to 50%. Here the sequenced sample was PBMCs, mostly from graft donor cells, taken 360 days after TCRalphabeta/CD19-depleted stem cell transplant. Receptors originate from a male patient aged 2-15 years who had a stem cell transplant for acute lymphoblastic leukemia, so the T cells may come from the graft donor. The CDR3 runs from the conserved cysteine through the conserved F or W. A D gene is named only where the DNA matches it firmly. Clone size appears in some rows only: once, few, many, or a class for an expanded clone.

V gene	D gene	clone size	J gene	CDR3 DNA	CDR3 protein
TRBV11-3	TRBD1	few	TRBJ2-2	TGTGCCAGCAGCTCTGGACAGGGACGGGCCGGGGAGCTGTTTTTT	CASSSGQGRAGELFF
TRBV20-1	-	-	TRBJ2-7	TGCAGTGGTAGAGTCTCGCGCTACGAGCAGTACTTC	CSGRVSRYEQYF
TRBV12-3/TRBV12-4	-	few	TRBJ2-1	TGTGCCAGCAGCCCTCGACTAACCCGACTCCACAATGAGCAGTTCTTC	CASSPRLTRLHNEQFF
TRBV12-3/TRBV12-4	-	few	TRBJ1-1	TGTGCCAGCAGATCGGGCCCGGCCTCAGGAGCTTTCTTT	CASRSGPASGAFF
TRBV12-5	-	few	TRBJ2-7	TGTGCTAGCTCTCGGGGAGAGGTCTACGAGCAGTACTTC	CASSRGEVYEQYF
TRBV5-1	-	-	TRBJ2-7	TGCGCCAGCAGCTTGGATCCGACAGGATCCTACGAGCAGTACTTC	CASSLDPTGSYEQYF
TRBV10-2	-	few	TRBJ2-7	TGCGCCAGCAGTGTTTCACTCCGCTCCTACGAGCAGTACTTC	CASSVSLRSYEQYF
TRBV5-1	-	few	TRBJ2-7	TGCGCCAGCAGCGGTCGGGTCACCCTCACCTACGAGCAGTACTTC	CASSGRVTLTYEQYF
TRBV20-1	-	-	TRBJ1-6	TGCAGTGCTACAGGCCCCGAGAATTCACCCCTCCACTTT	CSATGPENSPLHF
TRBV10-3	TRBD1	-	TRBJ2-7	TGTGCCATCAGTGGACAGGGGGTGGACGAGCAGTACTTC	CAISGQGVDEQYF
TRBV5-1	TRBD1	once	TRBJ2-3	TGCGCCAGCAGCCCGGGACAGCTTCTCACAGATACGCAGTATTTT	CASSPGQLLTDTQYF
TRBV5-1	TRBD2	few	TRBJ2-3	TGCGCCAGCAGCTTGTTCGCGGGGGGTGGCACAGATACGCAGTATTTT	CASSLFAGGGTDTQYF
TRBV6-5	TRBD1	few	TRBJ1-6	TGTGCCAGCAGTTATATGGCCCTGGGACAGAGAGATTCACCCCTCCACTTT	CASSYMALGQRDSPLHF
TRBV2	-	few	TRBJ2-5	TGTGCCAGCAGTGGCAGCCCCATCCTTGATATTGAGACCCAGTACTTC	CASSGSPILDIETQYF
TRBV5-1	-	few	TRBJ1-6	TGCGCCAGCAGCCGTGTGGGGACAAGGCCTCGGAAACACAACCAACGATTAGTTGATTCACCCCTCCACTTT	CASSRVGTRPRKHNQRLVDSPLHF
TRBV12-3/TRBV12-4	TRBD2	few	TRBJ2-3	TGTGCCAGCAGTTTAAAGGGCGGGGGGAGCACAGATACGCAGTATTTT	CASSLKGGGSTDTQYF
TRBV4-1	TRBD1	-	TRBJ2-5	TGCGCCAGCAGCCAAGTGGCGGGGACAGGGCCCGGGGAGACCCAGTACTTC	CASSQVAGTGPGETQYF
TRBV12-3/TRBV12-4	-	many	TRBJ1-5	TGTGCCAGCAGGCCAACAAGTGACGGGAGTCAGCCCCAGCATTTT	CASRPTSDGSQPQHF
TRBV15	-	many	TRBJ1-6	TGTGCCACCAGCGGGCAGGGCTATAATTCACCCCTCCACTTT	CATSGQGYNSPLHF
TRBV29-1	TRBD1	few	TRBJ1-5	TGCAGCGTCATACAGGGGGACCAGCCCCAGCATTTT	CSVIQGDQPQHF
TRBV9	-	few	TRBJ1-5	TGTGCCAGCAGCCCAAAGGTAGGGGAGTCTCAGCCCCAGCATTTT	CASSPKVGESQPQHF
TRBV2	-	-	TRBJ1-2	TGTGCCAGCAATGCAGGATACTACACCTTC	CASNAGYYTF
TRBV24-1	TRBD1	few	TRBJ2-3	TGTGCCACCAGTGTCGGGACAGGCCAGCCAGATACGCAGTATTTT	CATSVGTGQPDTQYF
TRBV5-1	-	-	TRBJ1-6	TGCGCCAGCAGCTCCTCGTCTGAGGCCCCTAATTCACCCCTCCACTTT	CASSSSSEAPNSPLHF
TRBV10-3	-	-	TRBJ2-7	TGTGCCATCAGTGAGTCTAAGGGTGGTGAGCAGTACTTC	CAISESKGGEQYF
TRBV12-3/TRBV12-4	-	-	TRBJ2-2	TGTGCCAGCAGTTTTGGTCTCCCGGGGACCGGGGAGCTGTTTTTT	CASSFGLPGTGELFF
TRBV24-1	-	-	TRBJ2-1	TGTGCCACCAGTGATTCACCATACAATGAGCAGTTCTTC	CATSDSPYNEQFF
TRBV5-5	-	few	TRBJ2-5	TGTGCCAGCAGCTTGCCTCTCCAAGAGACCCAGTACTTC	CASSLPLQETQYF
TRBV12-3/TRBV12-4	-	-	TRBJ2-3	TGTGCCAGCAGTTCGACCGGGACCCGTCAATCGGATACGCAGTATTTT	CASSSTGTRQSDTQYF
TRBV7-6	-	few	TRBJ2-1	TGTGCCAGCAGCCTTAACCCCGACATTACCTATGAGCAGTTCTTC	CASSLNPDITYEQFF
TRBV12-5	-	-	TRBJ1-3	TGTGCGGCCCGGGGCTCTGGAAACACCATATATTTT	CAARGSGNTIYF
TRBV2	-	few	TRBJ1-3	TGTGCCAGCAGTGAATCTGACAGATCTGGAAACACCATATATTTT	CASSESDRSGNTIYF
TRBV5-1	-	-	TRBJ1-1	TGCGCCAGCAGCCCGAGGGGACTGCAGAACACTGAAGCTTTCTTT	CASSPRGLQNTEAFF
TRBV5-1	TRBD1	many	TRBJ2-2	TGCGCCAGCAGCTTCGTCTCCGGGACAGGGAACACCGGGGAGCTGTTTTTT	CASSFVSGTGNTGELFF
TRBV14	-	few	TRBJ2-5	TGTGCCAGCAGCCAAGATATTTACTACCCCACAGAGACCCAGTACTTC	CASSQDIYYPTETQYF
TRBV6-2/TRBV6-3	-	-	TRBJ2-7	TGTGCCAGCAGTTACCCCGGACAGAACGAGCAGTACTTC	CASSYPGQNEQYF
TRBV11-2	-	many	TRBJ2-3	TGTGCCAGCGGGGTATCAGATACGCAGTATTTT	CASGVSDTQYF
TRBV3-1	-	many	TRBJ2-1	TGTGCCAGCGGCACCTGGGGACTCATTTACAATGAGCAGTTCTTC	CASGTWGLIYNEQFF
TRBV5-8	-	few	TRBJ1-5	TGTGCCAGCAGCTTGGGACACAGCGACCAGCCCCAGCATTTT	CASSLGHSDQPQHF
TRBV7-2	-	few	TRBJ2-7	TGTGCCAGCAGCTTCAGGGTCAGCCCCTACGAGCAGTACTTC	CASSFRVSPYEQYF
TRBV20-1	-	many	TRBJ2-7	TGCAGTGCCCAGGGGAAAGACCGCGGCGAGCAGTACTTC	CSAQGKDRGEQYF
TRBV15	-	few	TRBJ2-1	TGTGCCACCAGCAGGGACAGACTCACACCGGATTACAATGAGCAGTTCTTC	CATSRDRLTPDYNEQFF
TRBV28	TRBD2	-	TRBJ2-2	TGTGCCAGCAGCCCCCCTATTGGGGGGGAGGGGACCGGGGAGCTGTTTTTT	CASSPPIGGEGTGELFF
TRBV2	TRBD1	many	TRBJ2-1	TGTGCCAGCAGTGGTGTAGGACAGGGGGTAGGCAATGAGCAGTTCTTC	CASSGVGQGVGNEQFF
TRBV15	-	-	TRBJ2-1	TGTGCCACCAGCGAAGGGATCCGGGACGGGGATATCCTGGAACAGTTCTTC	CATSEGIRDGDILEQFF
TRBV7-8	TRBD2	-	TRBJ2-6	TGTGCCAGCAGCTCCCGTGTAGCGGGACTCTCTGGGGCCAACGTCCTGACTTTC	CASSSRVAGLSGANVLTF
TRBV11-3	-	-	TRBJ2-7	TGTGCCAGCAGCTTAGGGGGGGAGAACGAGCAGTACTTC	CASSLGGENEQYF
TRBV20-1	-	-	TRBJ1-5	TGCAGTGCTAGCACTCGGGAGTGGGGCGACAGTCAGCCCCAGCATTTT	CSASTREWGDSQPQHF